The T cell receptor (beta chain) described here comes from a study of a mutant IDH1 vaccine in newly diagnosed glioma. The V gene lost 10 bases and the J gene lost 2 bases, with 14 bases spanning the gap. Germline assignment: CDR1 LGHNT and CDR2 FRNRAP. There are 13 residues in the CDR3. Measured with immunoSEQ multiplex PCR; TCRdb has only the in-frame clones, and not every one. The sample contains under 40,000 clones, roughly 80% of which appear only once. Sample time point: week 35, safety follow-up. The vaccine gave 300 ug of a 20-mer mutant IDH1 peptide subcutaneously per dose. Notes on this clone: What it binds is unknown.

The material was PBMCs, obtained from a glioma patient whose treatment included an IDH1 peptide vaccine. This receptor was taken from a man younger than 40 with glioma. The J gene is TRBJ1-1, the V gene TRBV12-5; the D gene is possibly TRBD1 (5 bases). CDR3 in amino acids: CATRGRDNTEAFF. The CDR3 bases are TGTGCTACCCGGGGCCGGGACAACACTGAAGCTTTCTTT.